The 10 T cell receptor beta chains presented below share a single source sample, sequenced in a study of cytomegalovirus exposure and HLA in healthy donors. PCR involved 60 Vbeta and 13 Jbeta primers. The assay was immunoSEQ multiplex PCR, and TCRdb's table has in-frame clones only and misses some. The table lists fewer than 200,000 clones, roughly 9.4% of them singletons. Sequenced material: PBMCs. The receptor set was obtained from a woman younger than 45 in good health and CMV-seropositive.

To note about this clone: The sample has other DNA sequences that encode this CDR3 too. The V gene is TRBV29-1, the J gene TRBJ1-5; 10 bases line up with TRBD1. The ends lost 5 bases at V and 4 bases at J; junction bases unmatched: 2. The germline V gene has CDR1 SQVTM and CDR2 ANQGSEA. CDR3 length: 13 amino acids. The chain's CDR3 is CSVRTGGNQPQHF. The CDR3 DNA sequence: TGCAGCGTTCGGACAGGGGGTAATCAGCCCCAGCATTTT.

This clone was seen a few times. This chain links TRBV5-1 with TRBJ1-1, with unresolved D. The germline V gene encodes CDR1 SGHRS and CDR2 YFSETQ. This CDR3 spans 15 amino acids. Trimming left V 4 bases short and J 5 bases short, with 18 bases between. The CDR3 loop reads CASSLELFLSTEAFF. CDR3 bases: TGCGCCAGCAGCCTCGAGTTGTTCCTGAGTACTGAAGCTTTCTTT.

As concerns this clone: An end of the junction does not agree with germline; a read error may underlie this. The chain recombines TRBV5-1 with TRBJ1-1; D unresolved. Looked up from germline, CDR1 is SGHRS and CDR2 is YFSETQ. The CDR3 contains 14 residues. The DNA of the CDR3 is TGCGCCAGCACCTTGGAAGGGAGGAACACTGAAGCTTTCTTT. Protein product: CASTLEGRNTEAFF. Full variable domain (missing parts from reference TRBV5-1 and TRBJ1-1): KAGVTQTPRYLIKTRGQQVTLSCSPISGHRSVSWYQQTPGQGLQFLFEYFSETQRNKGNFPGRFSGRQFSNSRSEMNVSTLELGDSALYLCASTLEGRNTEAFFGQGTRLTVV.

In this sample, this clone turned up a few times. The chain has TRBV2 and TRBJ2-2; D gene ambiguous. The germline V and J ends were trimmed by 4 bases and 1 base, with 10 bases remaining between them. CDR1 SNHLY and CDR2 FYNNEI come from the germline V gene. This CDR3 region has 15 residues. The chain's CDR3 is CASSAWAGNTGELFF. The CDR3 bases are TGTGCCAGCAGTGCGTGGGCAGGGAACACCGGGGAGCTGTTTTTT.

This chain uses TRBV15 with TRBJ1-1, with D unresolved. Per germline, CDR1 LNHNV and CDR2 YYDKDF (reference sequence). CDR3 length equals 13 residues. Trimming removed 5 bases at V and 0 bases at J, with 7 bases between. The CDR3 bases are TGTGCCACCAGCGGGCAGATGAACACTGAAGCTTTCTTT. This sequence encodes CATSGQMNTEAFF.

In this sample, this clone turned up a few times. J is TRBJ2-5 and V is TRBV27; 14 bases map to TRBD2. The germline V gene encodes CDR1 MNHEY and CDR2 SMNVEV (reference sequence). With V trimmed by 3 bases and J by 4 bases, 4 bases remained unmatched. The CDR3 covers 16 residues. CDR3 amino acids: CASSFRGTSGRETQYF. The CDR3 nucleotides read TGTGCCAGCAGTTTCCGGGGGACTAGCGGGAGAGAGACCCAGTACTTC.

The chain recombines TRBV25-1 with TRBJ2-5; 8 nucleotides agree with TRBD1. Trimming removed 6 bases from V and 5 bases from J; junction bases left unmatched: 14. The CDR3 is 16 residues long. The germline V gene has CDR1 MGHDK and CDR2 SYGVNS. CDR3 bases: TGTGCCAGCAGGCGTGGAGGACAGGGTCACTGGGAGACCCAGTACTTC. The encoded protein is CASRRGGQGHWETQYF. The entire variable domain, with the rest obtained from reference TRBV25-1 and TRBJ2-5, is as follows: EADIYQTPRYLVIGTGKKITLECSQTMGHDKMYWYQQDPGMELHLIHYSYGVNSTEKGDLSSESTVSRIRTEHFPLTLESARPSHTSQYLCASRRGGQGHWETQYFGPGTRLLVL.

This clone was found a few times. The chain uses TRBV6-1 and TRBJ2-3; 10 positions match TRBD2. Germline V gene sequence: CDR1 MNHNS, CDR2 SASEGT. The ends lost 3 bases at V and 5 bases at J; junction bases unmatched: 8. The CDR3 sequence is 16 residues long. The CDR3, as DNA: TGTGCCAGCAGTGAGCGGCTAGCGGGAGTTAGAGATACGCAGTATTTT. Its translation: CASSERLAGVRDTQYF.

This clone showed up just a few times. The genes are TRBV5-4 and TRBJ2-2; the match to TRBD1 covers 7 bases. The V gene's germline CDR1 is SGHNT and CDR2 YYREEE (reference sequence). J gave up 4 bases and V 3 bases, and 0 bases lay outside the gene matches. This CDR3 spans 13 amino acids. The DNA for the CDR3 is TGTGCCAGCAGCTGGACAGGCACCGGGGAGCTGTTTTTT. This encodes CASSWTGTGELFF.

This clone was picked up a small number of times. The chain recombines TRBV18 with TRBJ1-1, with D possibly being TRBD1 (5 bases). The length of the CDR3 is 13 residues. The germline V gene has CDR1 KGHSH and CDR2 LQKENI. V shed 2 bases and J shed 1 base, with 5 bases lying between them. The CDR3 sequence: CASSPTGNTEAFF. The CDR3 DNA is TGTGCCAGCTCACCAACAGGGAACACTGAAGCTTTCTTT. Full variable domain (missing parts from reference TRBV18 and TRBJ1-1): NAGVMQNPRHLVRRRGQEARLRCSPMKGHSHVYWYRQLPEEGLKFMVYLQKENIIDESGMPKERFSAEFPKEGPSILRIQQVVRGDSAAYFCASSPTGNTEAFFGQGTRLTVV.